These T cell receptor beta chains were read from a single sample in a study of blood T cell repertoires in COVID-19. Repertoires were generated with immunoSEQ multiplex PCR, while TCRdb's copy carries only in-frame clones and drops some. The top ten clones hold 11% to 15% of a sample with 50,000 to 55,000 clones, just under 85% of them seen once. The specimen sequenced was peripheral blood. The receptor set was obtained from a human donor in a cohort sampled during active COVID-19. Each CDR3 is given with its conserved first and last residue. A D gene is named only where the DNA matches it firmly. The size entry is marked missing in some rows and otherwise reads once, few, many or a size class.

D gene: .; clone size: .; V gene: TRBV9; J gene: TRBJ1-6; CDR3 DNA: TGTGCCAGCAGCGGGAGCACAGGCTATAATTCACCCCTCCACTTT; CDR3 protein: CASSGSTGYNSPLHF
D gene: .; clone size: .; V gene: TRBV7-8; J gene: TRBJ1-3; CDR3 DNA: TGTGCCAGCAGCTTAAGCCCCCAGAGGTCTGGAAACACCATATATTTT; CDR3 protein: CASSLSPQRSGNTIYF
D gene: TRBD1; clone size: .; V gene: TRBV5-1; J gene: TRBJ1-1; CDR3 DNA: TGCGCCAGCAGCTTGACACTGCGGACAGGGGCCAGCCGGCTTTCGGCTTTCTTT; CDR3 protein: CASSLTLRTGASRLSAFF
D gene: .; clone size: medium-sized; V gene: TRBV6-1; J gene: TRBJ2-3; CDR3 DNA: TGTGCCAGCAGTGAGTGGCAGAGCACAGATACGCAGTATTTT; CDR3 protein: CASSEWQSTDTQYF
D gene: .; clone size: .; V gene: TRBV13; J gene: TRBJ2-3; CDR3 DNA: TGTGCCAGCAGCTTAGGCTCCGGGTTTGATACGCAGTATTTT; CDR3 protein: CASSLGSGFDTQYF
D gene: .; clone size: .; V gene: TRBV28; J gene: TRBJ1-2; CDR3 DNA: TGTGCCAGCAGTCTTAACGGGGCGGGGCGTATCAACTATGGCTACACCTTC; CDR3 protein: CASSLNGAGRINYGYTF
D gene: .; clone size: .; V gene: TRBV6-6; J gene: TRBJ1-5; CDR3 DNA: TGTGCCAGCAGTTACGGAGGGGCTGGTCAGCCCCAGCATTTT; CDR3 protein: CASSYGGAGQPQHF
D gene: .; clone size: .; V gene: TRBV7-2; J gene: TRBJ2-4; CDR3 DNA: TGTGCCAGCAGCTTCCGGGACAACCCGACGCTAGCCAAAAACATTCAGTACTTC; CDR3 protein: CASSFRDNPTLAKNIQYF
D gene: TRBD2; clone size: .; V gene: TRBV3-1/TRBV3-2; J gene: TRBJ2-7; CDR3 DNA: TGTGCCAGCAGCCACTTGTATCTCGGGGGGGCCAGCTCCTACGAGCAGTACTTC; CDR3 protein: CASSHLYLGGASSYEQYF
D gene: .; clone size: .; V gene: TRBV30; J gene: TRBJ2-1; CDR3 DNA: TGTGCCTGGAGTGTACAAGCTGCCGGACTTGGGCTCTTC; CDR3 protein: CAWSVQAAGLGLF
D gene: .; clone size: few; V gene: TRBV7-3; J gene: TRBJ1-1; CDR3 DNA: TGTGCCAGCAGCTTAGCCGGGAAAGAGGGAGCTTTCTTT; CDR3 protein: CASSLAGKEGAFF
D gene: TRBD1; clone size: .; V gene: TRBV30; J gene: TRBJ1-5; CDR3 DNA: TGTGCCTGGAGTGGAACAGGGGTTAATCAGCCCCAGCATTTT; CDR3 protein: CAWSGTGVNQPQHF
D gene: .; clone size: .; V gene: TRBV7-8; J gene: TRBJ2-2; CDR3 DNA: TGTGCCAGCAGCTTAGCCGGGAATACCGGGGAGCTGTTTTTT; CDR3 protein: CASSLAGNTGELFF
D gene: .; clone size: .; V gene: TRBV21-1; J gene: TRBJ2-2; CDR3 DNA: .; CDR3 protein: CASSKATEGVGRGTGELFF
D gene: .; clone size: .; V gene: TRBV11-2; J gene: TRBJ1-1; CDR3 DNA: TGTGCCAGCAGCCGCGGGGGCACTGAAGCTTTCTTT; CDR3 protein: CASSRGGTEAFF
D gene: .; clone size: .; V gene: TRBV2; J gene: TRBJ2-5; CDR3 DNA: TGTGCCAGCAGTGAGTCTGGGGCAGACCAAGAGACCCAGTACTTC; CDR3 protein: CASSESGADQETQYF
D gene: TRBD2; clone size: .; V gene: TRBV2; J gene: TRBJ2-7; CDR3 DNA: TGTGCCAGCAGTGGTGGACTAGCGGTGGATGAGCAGTACTTC; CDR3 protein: CASSGGLAVDEQYF
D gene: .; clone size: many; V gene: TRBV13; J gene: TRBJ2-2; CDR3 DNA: TGTGCCAGCAGCTCCGGGACATCGAACACCGGGGAGCTGTTTTTT; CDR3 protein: CASSSGTSNTGELFF
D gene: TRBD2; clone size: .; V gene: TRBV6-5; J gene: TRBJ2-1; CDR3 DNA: TGTGCCAGCGGGAGGGATGAGCAGTTCTTC; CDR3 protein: CASGRDEQFF
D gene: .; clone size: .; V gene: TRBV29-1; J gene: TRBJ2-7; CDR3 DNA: TGCAGCGTTGAAGAGGTGGAGGGCCCCTACGAGCAGTACTTC; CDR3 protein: CSVEEVEGPYEQYF
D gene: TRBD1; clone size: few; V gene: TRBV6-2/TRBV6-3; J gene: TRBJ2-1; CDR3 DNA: TGTGCCAGCAGTTCCCTGGGACAGAACAATGAGCAGTTCTTC; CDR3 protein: CASSSLGQNNEQFF
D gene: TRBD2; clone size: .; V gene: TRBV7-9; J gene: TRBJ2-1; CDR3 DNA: TGTGCCAGCAGCTTATCCGGGGGGGCAACCTACAATGAGCAGTTCTTC; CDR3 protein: CASSLSGGATYNEQFF
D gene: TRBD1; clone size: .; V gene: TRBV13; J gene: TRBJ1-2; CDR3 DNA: TGTGCCAGCAGCTTAGGCGGGGGAGGAGGGGGCCATGGCTACACCTTC; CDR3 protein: CASSLGGGGGGHGYTF